This T cell receptor beta chain was identified in a study of patients and donors after allogeneic stem cell transplantation. This clonotype has only a few counts. Using its own MiXCR run on the RT-PCR reads, TCRdb lists one record per CDR3 protein. Counted here are more than 150,000 distinct CDR3 sequences, approximately 24% occurring once; the ten biggest clones make up roughly a quarter. After removal of 7 bases from V and 6 bases from J, the junction contained 9 bases not matched to a gene. This CDR3 is 14 amino acids long. Germline V CDR1 and CDR2: ENHRY, SYGVKD. The source is a human donor who was either an allogeneic HSCT recipient or a stem cell or donor lymphocyte infusion donor (not recorded which). It is not recorded whose cells these are; they may come from a transplant donor. J is TRBJ1-5 and V is TRBV10-3; 7 nucleotides align to TRBD1. Sequencing input: blood, either unsorted or a sorted T cell fraction (not recorded which). The CDR3 region has the DNA TGTGCCATCACCGAGGACAGGCTGAGTCAGCCCCAGCATTTT. It codes for CAITEDRLSQPQHF.